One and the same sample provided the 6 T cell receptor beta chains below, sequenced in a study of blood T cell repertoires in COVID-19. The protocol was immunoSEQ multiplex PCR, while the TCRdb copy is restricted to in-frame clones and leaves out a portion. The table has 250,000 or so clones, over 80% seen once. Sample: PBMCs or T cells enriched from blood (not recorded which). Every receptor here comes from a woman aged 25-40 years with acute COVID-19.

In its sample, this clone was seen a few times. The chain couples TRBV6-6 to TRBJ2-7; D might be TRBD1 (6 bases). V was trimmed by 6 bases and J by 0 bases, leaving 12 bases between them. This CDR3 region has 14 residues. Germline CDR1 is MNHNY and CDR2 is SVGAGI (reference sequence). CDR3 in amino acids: CASRKGQSSYEQYF. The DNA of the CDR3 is TGTGCCAGCAGAAAGGGACAAAGCTCCTACGAGCAGTACTTC.

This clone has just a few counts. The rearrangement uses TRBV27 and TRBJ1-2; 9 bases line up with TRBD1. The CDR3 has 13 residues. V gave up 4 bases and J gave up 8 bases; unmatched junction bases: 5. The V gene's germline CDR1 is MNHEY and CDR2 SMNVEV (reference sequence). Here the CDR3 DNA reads TGTGCCAGCAGTTCGGACAGGGGCCGGGGCTACACCTTC. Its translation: CASSSDRGRGYTF.

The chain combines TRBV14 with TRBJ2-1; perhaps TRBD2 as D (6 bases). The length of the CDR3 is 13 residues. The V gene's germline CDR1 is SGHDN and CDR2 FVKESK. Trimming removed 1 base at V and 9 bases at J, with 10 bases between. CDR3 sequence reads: CASSQGRVGEQFF. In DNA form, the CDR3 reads TGTGCCAGCAGCCAAGGGAGGGTCGGTGAGCAGTTCTTC.

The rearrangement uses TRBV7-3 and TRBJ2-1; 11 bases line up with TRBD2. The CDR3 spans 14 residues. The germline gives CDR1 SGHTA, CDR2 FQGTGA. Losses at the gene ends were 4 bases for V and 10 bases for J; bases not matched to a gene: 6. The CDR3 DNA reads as TGTGCCAGCAGCTCACTAGCGGGAGCAGGAGAGCAGTTCTTC. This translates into CASSSLAGAGEQFF. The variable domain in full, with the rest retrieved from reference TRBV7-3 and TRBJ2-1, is GAGVSQTPSNKVTEKGKYVELRCDPISGHTALYWYRQSLGQGPEFLIYFQGTGAADDSGLPNDRFFAVRPEGSVSTLKIQRTERGDSAVYLCASSSLAGAGEQFFGPGTRLTVL.

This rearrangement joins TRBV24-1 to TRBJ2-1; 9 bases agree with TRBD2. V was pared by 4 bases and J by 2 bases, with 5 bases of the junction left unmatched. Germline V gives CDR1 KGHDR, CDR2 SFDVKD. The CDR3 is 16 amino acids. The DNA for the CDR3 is TGTGCCACCAGTGACCATAGACTAGCGGCCTACAATGAGCAGTTCTTC. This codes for CATSDHRLAAYNEQFF.

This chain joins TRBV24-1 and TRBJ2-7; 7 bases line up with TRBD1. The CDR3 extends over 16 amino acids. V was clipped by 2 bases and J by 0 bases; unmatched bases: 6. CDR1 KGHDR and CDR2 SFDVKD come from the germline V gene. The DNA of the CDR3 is TGTGCCACCAGTGATTCCGGGACAGCCAGCTCCTACGAGCAGTACTTC. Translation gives CATSDSGTASSYEQYF.